This T cell receptor beta chain was recovered during a study of blood T cell repertoires in COVID-19. As for the study in general: Italy, Spain and the United States were the sources of the convalescent and acute COVID-19 samples.

Germline-derived CDR1 and CDR2 are DFQATT and SNEGSKA (reference sequence). The CDR3 has 17 amino acids. Trimming removed 3 bases from V and 0 bases from J; junction bases left unmatched: 6. Authors' processing steps: From reference gene primer amplification, estimates of nucleated cell counts were derived. Clones were read by immunoSEQ multiplex PCR, and TCRdb kept only the in-frame ones, dropping some. Clone size and the V and J calls come from that table; the DNA yielded D and trimming. The table lists 95,000 to 150,000 clones, over 75% of them singletons. The sequence was obtained from a woman older than 75 with acute or convalescent COVID-19. The V and J genes are TRBV20-1 and TRBJ2-6; TRBD1 matches 9 bases. The sample was peripheral blood. The CDR3 sequence: CSASTGTGLSGANVLTF. The DNA for the CDR3 is TGCAGTGCTAGTACCGGGACAGGGCTCTCTGGGGCCAACGTCCTGACTTTC.